This TCR beta chain came from a study of beta chain features in type 1 diabetes. Findings of the study overall: Researchers report that Type 1 diabetes patients had moderately but significantly shorter TCRB CDR3s across all four CD4+ subsets. Cells expressing TCR highly could be over-represented by cDNA sequencing. Across patients, naive, central memory and Treg TCRB repertoires exhibited apparently greater similarity than was observed across healthy donors.

A sort by CD45RO/CCR7/CD25/CD127/CD95/CD27 yielded CD4+ naive, central memory, regulatory and stem cell-like memory cells. Expressed TCRB transcripts were sequenced because the isolated RNA had all been reverse transcribed beforehand. The average output of naive, central memory and regulatory T cell samples was several million reads. Produced via immunoSEQ multiplex PCR; TCRdb's table is partial and in-frame only. The sample has 250,000 or so clones, roughly 13% seen once; the top ten hold approximately 0.018%. There are 15 residues in the CDR3. Germline CDR1 reads SGHNT; CDR2 reads YYREEE (reference sequence). V was clipped by 4 bases and J by 7 bases; unmatched bases: 8. With respect to this clone: Its antigen is unknown.

V is TRBV5-4 and J is TRBJ2-1; TRBD1 matches 10 bases. Sequencing input: naive CD4+ T cells from blood. This TCR was recovered from a man aged 30 to 45 with type 1 diabetes. The CDR3 protein is CASSPGQGPWNEQFF. The CDR3 DNA reads as TGTGCCAGCAGCCCGGGACAGGGGCCGTGGAATGAGCAGTTCTTC.